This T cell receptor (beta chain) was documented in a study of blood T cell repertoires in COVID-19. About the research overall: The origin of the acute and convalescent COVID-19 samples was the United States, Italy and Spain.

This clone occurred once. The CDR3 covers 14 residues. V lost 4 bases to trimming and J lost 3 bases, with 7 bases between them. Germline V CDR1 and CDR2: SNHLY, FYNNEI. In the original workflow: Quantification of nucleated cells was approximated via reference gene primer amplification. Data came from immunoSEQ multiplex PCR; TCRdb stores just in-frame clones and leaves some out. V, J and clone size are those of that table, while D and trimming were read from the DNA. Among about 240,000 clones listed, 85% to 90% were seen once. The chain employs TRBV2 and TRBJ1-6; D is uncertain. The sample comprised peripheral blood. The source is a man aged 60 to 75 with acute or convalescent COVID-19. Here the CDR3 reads CASSVQDYNSPLHF. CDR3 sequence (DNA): TGTGCCAGCAGTGTTCAGGACTATAATTCACCCCTCCACTTT. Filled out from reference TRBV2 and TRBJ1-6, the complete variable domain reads EPEVTQTPSHQVTQMGQEVILRCVPISNHLYFYWYRQILGQKVEFLVSFYNNEISEKSEIFDDQFSVERPDGSNFTLKIRSTKLEDSAMYFCASSVQDYNSPLHFGNGTRLTVT.